The present T cell receptor (beta chain) was sequenced within a study of CD8 T cells in ankylosing spondylitis. The CDR3 has 16 amino acids. Germline V CDR1 and CDR2: LGHNA, YSLEER. V lost 0 bases and J 1 base, leaving 12 bases between the germline ends. TCRdb reanalysed the 5' RACE reads using MiXCR and keeps one entry per CDR3 protein. The sample includes around 160,000 distinct CDR3 sequences, 11% of them seen just once. This clonotype was picked up many times. The receptor was derived from a male donor with ankylosing spondylitis or in good health (not recorded which). The sequenced material came from blood, either unsorted or a sorted T cell fraction (not recorded which). The chain uses TRBV4-3 and TRBJ1-1, with D perhaps TRBD1 (5 bases). CDR3 residues: CASSQEWRQRNTEAFF. CDR3 DNA sequence: TGCGCCAGCAGCCAAGAGTGGAGACAGAGGAACACTGAAGCTTTCTTT.